This T cell receptor (beta chain) is from a study of cytomegalovirus exposure and HLA in healthy donors. Turning to the study itself: As an earlier analysis found, about 179 million T cells yielded about 120 million unique TCR beta sequences.

Study-wide findings and caveats: On later analysis, the bulk of CMV-associated TCR beta chains appeared to be HLA-restricted. Presence/absence analyses supposed approximately even sequencing depth among donors. Among the most significant clusters, several appeared linked to common viral pathogens in a later analysis.

After removal of 6 bases from V and 0 bases from J, the junction contained 10 bases not matched to a gene. The CDR3 runs to 18 residues. Germline V gene sequence: CDR1 MNHEY, CDR2 SMNVEV (reference sequence). Regarding this clone: The antigen remains undetermined.

PCR employed 60 Vbeta and 13 Jbeta primers. Clones were read by immunoSEQ multiplex PCR, and TCRdb kept only the in-frame ones, dropping some. The sample lists more than 150,000 clones; around 81% were seen once. This chain links TRBV27 with TRBJ1-6, with 8 bases fitting TRBD1. The source is a woman in her 30s in good health and CMV-seronegative. Input material: PBMCs. The CDR3 region has the DNA TGTGCCAGCAGCAGGAGAAGTACAGGGGGCTCCTATAATTCACCCCTCCACTTT. Encoded protein: CASSRRSTGGSYNSPLHF.